The source of this TCR beta chain is a study of blood T cell repertoires in COVID-19. The method was immunoSEQ multiplex PCR; TCRdb's version includes in-frame clones alone and lacks a portion of them. The table has about 350,000 clones, 75% to 90% seen once. This clonotype was sampled from a woman in her sixties with COVID-19, enrolled during active disease. Specimen: peripheral blood.

The CDR3 nucleotides are TGTGCCAGCAGCCCAGGGGGCTCGGGCACTGAAGCTTTCTTT. This translates into CASSPGGSGTEAFF. V and J are TRBV3-1 (or the pseudogene TRBV3-2) and TRBJ1-1; 8 nucleotides agree with TRBD1. The junction had 5 bases not matched to a gene; V was cut back by 4 bases and J by 4 bases. Germline loops: CDR1 LGHDT, CDR2 YNNKEL (reference sequence). The CDR3 is made up of 14 amino acids.